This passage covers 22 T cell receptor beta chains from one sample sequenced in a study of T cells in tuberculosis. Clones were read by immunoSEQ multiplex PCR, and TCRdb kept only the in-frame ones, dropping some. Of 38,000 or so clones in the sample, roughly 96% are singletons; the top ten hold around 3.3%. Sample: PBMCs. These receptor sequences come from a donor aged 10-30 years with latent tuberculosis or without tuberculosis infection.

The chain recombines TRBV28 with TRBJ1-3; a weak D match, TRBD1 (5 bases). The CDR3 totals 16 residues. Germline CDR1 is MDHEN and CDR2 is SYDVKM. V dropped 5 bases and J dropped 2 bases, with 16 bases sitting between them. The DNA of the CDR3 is TGTGCCAGCAGTACCCCTGGACAAGGGGCTGGAAACACCATATATTTT. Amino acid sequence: CASSTPGQGAGNTIYF. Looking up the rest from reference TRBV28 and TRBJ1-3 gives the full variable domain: DVKVTQSSRYLVKRTGEKVFLECVQDMDHENMFWYRQDPGLGLRLIYFSYDVKMKEKGDIPEGYSVSREKKERFSLILESASTNQTSMYLCASSTPGQGAGNTIYFGEGSWLTVV.

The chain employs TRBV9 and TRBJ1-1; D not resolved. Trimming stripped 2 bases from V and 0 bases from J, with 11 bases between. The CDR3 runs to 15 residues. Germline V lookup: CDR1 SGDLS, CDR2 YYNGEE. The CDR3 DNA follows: TGTGCCAGCAGCGTGGGGAGATTCATGAACACTGAAGCTTTCTTT. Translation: CASSVGRFMNTEAFF.

This CDR3 is CASSIRGVEGNQPQHF. CDR3 in DNA: TGTGCCAGTAGTATACGGGGAGTTGAGGGCAATCAGCCCCAGCATTTT. The rearrangement links TRBV19 to TRBJ1-5; D not resolved. The CDR3 is 16 residues long. The V end lost 2 bases, the J end lost 2 bases, and 13 bases lay between the germline ends. Germline CDR1 reads LNHDA; CDR2 reads SQIVND (reference sequence). Drawing the rest from reference TRBV19 and TRBJ1-5, the complete variable domain is DGGITQSPKYLFRKEGQNVTLSCEQNLNHDAMYWYRQDPGQGLRLIYYSQIVNDFQKGDIAEGYSVSREKKESFPLTVTSAQKNPTAFYLCASSIRGVEGNQPQHFGDGTRLSIL.

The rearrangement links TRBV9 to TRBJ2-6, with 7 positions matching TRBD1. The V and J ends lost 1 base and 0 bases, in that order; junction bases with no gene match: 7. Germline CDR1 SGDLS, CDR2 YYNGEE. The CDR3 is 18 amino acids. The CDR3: CASSVLDRAFSGANVLTF. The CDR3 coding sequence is TGTGCCAGCAGCGTACTTGACAGGGCCTTCTCTGGGGCCAACGTCCTGACTTTC. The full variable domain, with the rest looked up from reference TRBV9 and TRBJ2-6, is DSGVTQTPKHLITATGQRVTLRCSPRSGDLSVYWYQQSLDQGLQFLIQYYNGEERAKGNILERFSAQQFPDLHSELNLSSLELGDSALYFCASSVLDRAFSGANVLTFGAGSRLTVL.

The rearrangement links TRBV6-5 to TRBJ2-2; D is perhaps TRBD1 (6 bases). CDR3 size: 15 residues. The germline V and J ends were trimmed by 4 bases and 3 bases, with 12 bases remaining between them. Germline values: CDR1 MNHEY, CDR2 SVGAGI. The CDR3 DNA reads TGTGCCAGCAGTTCCGGTACAGGGTACACCGGGGAGCTGTTTTTT. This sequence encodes CASSSGTGYTGELFF.

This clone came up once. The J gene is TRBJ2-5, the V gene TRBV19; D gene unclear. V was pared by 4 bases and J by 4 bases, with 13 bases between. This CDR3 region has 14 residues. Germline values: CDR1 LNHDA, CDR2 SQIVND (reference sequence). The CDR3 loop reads CASSTLAERETQYF. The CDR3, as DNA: TGTGCCAGTAGTACCCTGGCTGAGCGAGAGACCCAGTACTTC.

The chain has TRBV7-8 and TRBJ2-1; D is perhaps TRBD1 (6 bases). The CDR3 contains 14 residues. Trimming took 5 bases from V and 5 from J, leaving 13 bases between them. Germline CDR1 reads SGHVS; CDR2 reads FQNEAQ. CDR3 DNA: TGTGCCAGCAGCGAGGGGGACGGGCACAATGAGCAGTTCTTC. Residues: CASSEGDGHNEQFF.

CDR3 sequence: CAISESRGGNNEQFF. The DNA of the CDR3 is TGTGCCATCAGTGAGTCGCGCGGGGGGAACAATGAGCAGTTCTTC. The rearrangement joins TRBV10-3 to TRBJ2-1, with 8 bases matching TRBD2. The CDR3 contains 15 residues. Germline CDR1 and CDR2: ENHRY and SYGVKD. Germline trimming cut 0 bases from V and 5 bases from J; bases unmatched to any gene: 3.

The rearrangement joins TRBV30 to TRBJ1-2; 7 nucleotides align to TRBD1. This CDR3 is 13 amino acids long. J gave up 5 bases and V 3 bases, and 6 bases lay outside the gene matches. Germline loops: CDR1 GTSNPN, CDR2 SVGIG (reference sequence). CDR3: CAWSLDRVYGYTF. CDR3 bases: TGTGCCTGGAGCCTCGACAGGGTATATGGCTACACCTTC.

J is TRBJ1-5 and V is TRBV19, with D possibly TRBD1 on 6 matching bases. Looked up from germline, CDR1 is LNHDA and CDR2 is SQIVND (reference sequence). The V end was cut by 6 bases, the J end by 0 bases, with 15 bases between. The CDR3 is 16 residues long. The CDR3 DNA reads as TGTGCCAGTAGCCTAAGGGGGGACTATAGCAATCAGCCCCAGCATTTT. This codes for CASSLRGDYSNQPQHF.

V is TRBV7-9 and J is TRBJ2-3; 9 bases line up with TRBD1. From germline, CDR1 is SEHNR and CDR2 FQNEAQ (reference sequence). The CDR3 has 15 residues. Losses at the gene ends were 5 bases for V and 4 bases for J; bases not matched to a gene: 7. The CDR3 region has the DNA TGTGCCAGCAGCCCGGGACAGGGTCTTTCAGATACGCAGTATTTT. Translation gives CASSPGQGLSDTQYF.

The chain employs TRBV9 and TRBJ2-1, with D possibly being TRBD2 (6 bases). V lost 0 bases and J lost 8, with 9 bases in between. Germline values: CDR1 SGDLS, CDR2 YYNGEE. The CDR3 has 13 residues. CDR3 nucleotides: TGTGCCAGCAGCGTAGAGTCGGGGGATGAGCAGTTCTTC. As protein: CASSVESGDEQFF.

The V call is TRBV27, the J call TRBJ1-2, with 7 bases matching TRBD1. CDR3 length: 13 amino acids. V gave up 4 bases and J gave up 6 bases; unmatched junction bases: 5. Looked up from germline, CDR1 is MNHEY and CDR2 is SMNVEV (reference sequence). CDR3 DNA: TGTGCCAGCAGTTCCGGGACAGCTCATGGCTACACCTTC. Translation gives CASSSGTAHGYTF.

The CDR3 reads CASRTDRGRGAEAFF. The DNA for the CDR3 is TGTGCCAGCAGAACGGACAGGGGGCGCGGGGCTGAAGCTTTCTTT. This chain joins TRBV25-1 and TRBJ1-1; 11 nucleotides align to TRBD1. The CDR3 runs 15 residues. Germline CDR1 reads MGHDK; CDR2 reads SYGVNS. V lost 6 bases and J lost 6; bases outside the gene matches: 9.

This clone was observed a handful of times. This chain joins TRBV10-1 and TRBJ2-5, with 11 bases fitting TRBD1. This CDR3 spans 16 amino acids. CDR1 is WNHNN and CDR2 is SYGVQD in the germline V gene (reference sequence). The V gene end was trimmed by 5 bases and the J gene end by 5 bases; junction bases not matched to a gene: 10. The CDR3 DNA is TGCGCCAGCAGTTACACGCGGGACAGGGGGTTGGAGACCCAGTACTTC. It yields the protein CASSYTRDRGLETQYF.

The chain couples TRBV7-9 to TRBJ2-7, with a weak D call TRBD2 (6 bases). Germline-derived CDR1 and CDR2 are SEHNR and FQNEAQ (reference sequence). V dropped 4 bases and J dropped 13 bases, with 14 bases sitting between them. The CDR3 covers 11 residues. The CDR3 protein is CASSSAGLVYF. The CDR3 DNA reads TGTGCCAGCAGCTCCGCGGGATTGGTCTACTTC.

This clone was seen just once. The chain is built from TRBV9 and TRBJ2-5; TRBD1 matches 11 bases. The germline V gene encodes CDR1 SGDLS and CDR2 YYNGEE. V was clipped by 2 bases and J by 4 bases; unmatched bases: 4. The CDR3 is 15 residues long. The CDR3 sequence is CASSVEGTGGETQYF. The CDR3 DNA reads TGTGCCAGCAGCGTGGAAGGGACAGGGGGAGAGACCCAGTACTTC.

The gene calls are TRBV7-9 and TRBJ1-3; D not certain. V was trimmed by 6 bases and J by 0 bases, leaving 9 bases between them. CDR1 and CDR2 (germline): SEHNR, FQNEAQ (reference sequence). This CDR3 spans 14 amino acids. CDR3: CASRNFPSGNTIYF. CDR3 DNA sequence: TGTGCCAGCAGGAACTTTCCCTCTGGAAACACCATATATTTT.

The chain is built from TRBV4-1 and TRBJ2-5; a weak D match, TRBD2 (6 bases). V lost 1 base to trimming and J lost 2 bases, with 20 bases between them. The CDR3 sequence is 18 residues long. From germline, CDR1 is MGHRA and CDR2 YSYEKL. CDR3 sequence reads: CASSQAFGGRLVQETQYF. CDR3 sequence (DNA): TGCGCCAGCAGCCAAGCGTTCGGGGGACGACTGGTACAAGAGACCCAGTACTTC.

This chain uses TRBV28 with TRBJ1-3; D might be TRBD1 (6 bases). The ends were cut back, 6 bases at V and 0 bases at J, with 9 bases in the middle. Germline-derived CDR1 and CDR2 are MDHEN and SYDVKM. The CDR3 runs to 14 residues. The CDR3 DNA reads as TGTGCCAGCAGAGAAGGGGGCTCTGGAAACACCATATATTTT. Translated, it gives CASREGGSGNTIYF.

CDR3 amino acids: CASSLKTGWNTEAFF. The CDR3 nucleotides are TGTGCCAGCAGTTTGAAGACAGGATGGAACACTGAAGCTTTCTTT. The chain is built from TRBV27 and TRBJ1-1; TRBD1 might be the D (6 bases). V was trimmed by 3 bases and J by 1 base, leaving 12 bases between them. From germline, CDR1 is MNHEY and CDR2 SMNVEV (reference sequence). The CDR3 runs to 15 residues.

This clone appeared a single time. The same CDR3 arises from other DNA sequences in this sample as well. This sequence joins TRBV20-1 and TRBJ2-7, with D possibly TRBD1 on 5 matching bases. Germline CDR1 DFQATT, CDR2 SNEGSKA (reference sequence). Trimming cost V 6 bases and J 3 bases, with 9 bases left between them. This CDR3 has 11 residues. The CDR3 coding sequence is TGCAGTGCCCTGCAGGGCTACGAGCAGTACTTC. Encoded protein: CSALQGYEQYF.